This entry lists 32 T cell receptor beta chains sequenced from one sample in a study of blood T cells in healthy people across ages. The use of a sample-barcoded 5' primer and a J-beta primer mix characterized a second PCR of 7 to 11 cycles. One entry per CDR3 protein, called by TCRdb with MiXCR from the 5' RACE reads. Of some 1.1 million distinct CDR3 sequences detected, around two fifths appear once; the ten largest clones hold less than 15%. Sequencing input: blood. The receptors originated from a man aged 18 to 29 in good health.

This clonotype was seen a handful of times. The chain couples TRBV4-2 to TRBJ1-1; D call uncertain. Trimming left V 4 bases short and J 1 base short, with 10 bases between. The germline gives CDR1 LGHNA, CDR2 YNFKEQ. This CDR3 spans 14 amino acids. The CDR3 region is CASSRPDGNTEAFF. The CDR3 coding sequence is TGTGCCAGCAGCCGACCCGACGGGAACACTGAAGCTTTCTTT.

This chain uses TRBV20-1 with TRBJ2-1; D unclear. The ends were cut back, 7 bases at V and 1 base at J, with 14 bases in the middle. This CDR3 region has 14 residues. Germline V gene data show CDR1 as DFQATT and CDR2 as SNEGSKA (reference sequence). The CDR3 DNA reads TGCAGTGTACCCCGGTTTGAGTCCTACAATGAGCAGTTCTTC. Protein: CSVPRFESYNEQFF.

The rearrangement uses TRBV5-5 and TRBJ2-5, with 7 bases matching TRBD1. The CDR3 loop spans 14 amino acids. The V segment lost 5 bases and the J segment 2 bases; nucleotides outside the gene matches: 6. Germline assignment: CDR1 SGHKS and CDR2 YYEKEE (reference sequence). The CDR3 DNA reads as TGTGCCAGCAGAGGACAGGCAAAACAAGAGACCCAGTACTTC. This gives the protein CASRGQAKQETQYF.

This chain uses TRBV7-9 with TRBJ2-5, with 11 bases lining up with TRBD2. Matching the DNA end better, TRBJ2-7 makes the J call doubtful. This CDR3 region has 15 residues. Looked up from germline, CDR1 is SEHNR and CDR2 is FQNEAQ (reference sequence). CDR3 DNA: TGTGCCAGCAGGGCCACTAGCGGGGGCGGCTACGAGCAGTACTTC. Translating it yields CASRATSGGGYEQYF.

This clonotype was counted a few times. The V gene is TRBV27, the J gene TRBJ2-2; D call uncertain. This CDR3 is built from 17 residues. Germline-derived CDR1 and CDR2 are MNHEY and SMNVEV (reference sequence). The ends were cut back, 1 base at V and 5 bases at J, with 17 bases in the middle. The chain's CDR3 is CASSLYADLNPTGELFF. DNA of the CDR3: TGTGCCAGCAGTTTATACGCAGACCTTAATCCGACCGGGGAGCTGTTTTTT.

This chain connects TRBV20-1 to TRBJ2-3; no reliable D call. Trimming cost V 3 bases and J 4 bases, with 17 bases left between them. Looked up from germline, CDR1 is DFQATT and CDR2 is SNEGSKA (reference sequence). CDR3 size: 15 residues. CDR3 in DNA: TGCAGTGCTAGGGCCATTGATGTGGAAGCAGATACGCAGTATTTT. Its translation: CSARAIDVEADTQYF.

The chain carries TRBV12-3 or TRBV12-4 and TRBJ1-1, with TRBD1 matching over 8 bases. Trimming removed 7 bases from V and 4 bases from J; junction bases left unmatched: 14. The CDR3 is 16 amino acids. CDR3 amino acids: CASTFDRGGAGTEAFF. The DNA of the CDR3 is TGTGCCAGCACCTTTGACAGGGGAGGAGCGGGCACTGAAGCTTTCTTT.

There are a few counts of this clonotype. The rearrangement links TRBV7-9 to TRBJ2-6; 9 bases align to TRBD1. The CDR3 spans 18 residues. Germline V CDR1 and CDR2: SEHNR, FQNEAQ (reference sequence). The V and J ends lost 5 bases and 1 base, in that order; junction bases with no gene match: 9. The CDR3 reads CASSPRDRAPSGANVLTF. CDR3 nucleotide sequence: TGTGCCAGCAGCCCGCGGGACAGGGCGCCTTCTGGGGCCAACGTCCTGACTTTC.

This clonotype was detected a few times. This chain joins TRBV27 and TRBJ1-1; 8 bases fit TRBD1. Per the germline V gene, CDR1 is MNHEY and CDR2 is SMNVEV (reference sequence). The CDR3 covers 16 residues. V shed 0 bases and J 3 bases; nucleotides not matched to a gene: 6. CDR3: CASSLSNRGVDTEAFF. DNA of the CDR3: TGTGCCAGCAGTTTATCGAACAGGGGGGTAGACACTGAAGCTTTCTTT.

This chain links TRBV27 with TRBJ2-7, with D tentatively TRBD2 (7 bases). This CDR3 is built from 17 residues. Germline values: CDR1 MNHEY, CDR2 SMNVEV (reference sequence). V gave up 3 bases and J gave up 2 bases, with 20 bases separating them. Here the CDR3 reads CASSFTQAGTYPYEQYF. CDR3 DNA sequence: TGTGCCAGCAGTTTTACTCAAGCGGGGACATATCCCTACGAGCAGTACTTC.

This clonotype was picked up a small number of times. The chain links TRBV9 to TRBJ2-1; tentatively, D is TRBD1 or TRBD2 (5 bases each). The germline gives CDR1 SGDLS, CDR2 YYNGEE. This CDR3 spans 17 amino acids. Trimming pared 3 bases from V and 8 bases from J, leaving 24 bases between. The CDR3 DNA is TGTGCCAGCAGCGCCCTAGCCCGGGGCAGGGTTAGGGATGAGCAGTTCTTC. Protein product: CASSALARGRVRDEQFF. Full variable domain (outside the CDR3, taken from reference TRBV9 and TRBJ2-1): DSGVTQTPKHLITATGQRVTLRCSPRSGDLSVYWYQQSLDQGLQFLIQYYNGEERAKGNILERFSAQQFPDLHSELNLSSLELGDSALYFCASSALARGRVRDEQFFGPGTRLTVL.

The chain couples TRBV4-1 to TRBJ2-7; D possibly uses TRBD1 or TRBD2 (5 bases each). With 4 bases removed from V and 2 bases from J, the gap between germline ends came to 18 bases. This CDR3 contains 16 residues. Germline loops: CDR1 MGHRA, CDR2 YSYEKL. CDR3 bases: TGCGCCAGCAGCCCCTTGGGCTGGGACGGCCCCTACGAGCAGTACTTC. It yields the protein CASSPLGWDGPYEQYF.

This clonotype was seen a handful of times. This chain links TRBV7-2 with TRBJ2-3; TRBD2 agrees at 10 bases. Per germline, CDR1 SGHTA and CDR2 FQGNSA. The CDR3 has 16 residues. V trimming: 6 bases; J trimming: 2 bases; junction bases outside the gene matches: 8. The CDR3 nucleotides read TGTGCCAGCAGGAGGAGCGGGGGGGCCTCCACAGATACGCAGTATTTT. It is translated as CASRRSGGASTDTQYF. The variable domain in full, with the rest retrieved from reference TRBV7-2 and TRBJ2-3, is GAGVSQSPSNKVTEKGKDVELRCDPISGHTALYWYRQSLGQGLEFLIYFQGNSAPDKSGLPSDRFSAERTGGSVSTLTIQRTQQEDSAVYLCASRRSGGASTDTQYFGPGTRLTVL.

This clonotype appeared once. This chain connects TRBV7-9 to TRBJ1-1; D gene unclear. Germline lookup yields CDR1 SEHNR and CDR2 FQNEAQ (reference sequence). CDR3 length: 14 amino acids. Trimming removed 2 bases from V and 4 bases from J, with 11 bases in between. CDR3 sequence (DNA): TGTGCCAGCAGCTTAAAAGCCGGGCTCACTGAAGCTTTCTTT. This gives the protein CASSLKAGLTEAFF.

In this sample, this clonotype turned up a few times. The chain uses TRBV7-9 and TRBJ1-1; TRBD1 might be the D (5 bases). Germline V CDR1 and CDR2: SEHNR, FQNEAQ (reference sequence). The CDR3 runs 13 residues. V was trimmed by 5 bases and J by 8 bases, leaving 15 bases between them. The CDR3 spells CASSSSGGREAFF. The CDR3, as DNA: TGTGCCAGCAGCAGTAGCGGGGGACGAGAAGCTTTCTTT. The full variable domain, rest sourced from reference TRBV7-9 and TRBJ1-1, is DTGVSQNPRHKITKRGQNVTFRCDPISEHNRLYWYRQTLGQGPEFLTYFQNEAQLEKSRLLSDRFSAERPKGSFSTLEIQRTEQGDSAMYLCASSSSGGREAFFGQGTRLTVV.

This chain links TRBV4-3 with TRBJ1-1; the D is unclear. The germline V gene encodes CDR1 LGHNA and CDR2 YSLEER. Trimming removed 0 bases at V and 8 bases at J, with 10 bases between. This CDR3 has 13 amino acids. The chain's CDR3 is CASSQDKGKEAFF. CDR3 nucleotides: TGCGCCAGCAGCCAAGATAAGGGCAAAGAAGCTTTCTTT.

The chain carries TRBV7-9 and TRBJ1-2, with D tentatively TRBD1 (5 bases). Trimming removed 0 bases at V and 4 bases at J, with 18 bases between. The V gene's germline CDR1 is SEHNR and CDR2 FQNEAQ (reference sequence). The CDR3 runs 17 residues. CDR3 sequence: CASSLAVIDSHRYGYTF. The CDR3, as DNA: TGTGCCAGCAGCTTAGCTGTGATCGACAGTCATCGCTATGGCTACACCTTC.

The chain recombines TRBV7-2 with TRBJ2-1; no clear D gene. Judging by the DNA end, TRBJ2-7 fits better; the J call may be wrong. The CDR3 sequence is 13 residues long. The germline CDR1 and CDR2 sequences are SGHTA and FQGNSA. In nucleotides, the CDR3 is TGTGCCAGCAGCCCCGACGGGTACAATGAGCAGTACTTC. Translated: CASSPDGYNEQYF.

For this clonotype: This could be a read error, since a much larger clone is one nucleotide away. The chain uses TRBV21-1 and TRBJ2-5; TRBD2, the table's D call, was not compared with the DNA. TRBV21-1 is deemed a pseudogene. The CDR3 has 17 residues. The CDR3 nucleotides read TGTGCCAGCAGCAAATACCTCGAGGTAGCGGGGCCCTCAGGGCAGTACTTC. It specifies CASSKYLEVAGPSGQYF.

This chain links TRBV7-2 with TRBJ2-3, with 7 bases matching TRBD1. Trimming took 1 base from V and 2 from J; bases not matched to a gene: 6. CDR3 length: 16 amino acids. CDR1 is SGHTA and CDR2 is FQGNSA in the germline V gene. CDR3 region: CASSLDQTGITDTQYF. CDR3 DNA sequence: TGTGCCAGCAGCTTAGATCAGACAGGGATCACAGATACGCAGTATTTT.

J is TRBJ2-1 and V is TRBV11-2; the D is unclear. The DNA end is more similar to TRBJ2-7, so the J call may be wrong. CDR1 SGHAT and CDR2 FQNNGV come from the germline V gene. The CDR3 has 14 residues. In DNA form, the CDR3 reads TGTGCCAGCAGCTTAGAATGGTCCTACAATGAGCAGTACTTC. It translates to CASSLEWSYNEQYF.

The CDR3: CASSQARGYGVTEAFF. The DNA of the CDR3 is TGTGCCAGCAGCCAAGCAAGGGGCTATGGGGTAACTGAAGCTTTCTTT. The V and J genes are TRBV4-2 and TRBJ1-1; weak D call: TRBD1 (5 bases). Between the trimmed V and J ends, which lost 1 base and 5 bases, there was a span of 17 bases. CDR3 size: 16 residues. CDR1 LGHNA and CDR2 YNFKEQ come from the germline V gene.

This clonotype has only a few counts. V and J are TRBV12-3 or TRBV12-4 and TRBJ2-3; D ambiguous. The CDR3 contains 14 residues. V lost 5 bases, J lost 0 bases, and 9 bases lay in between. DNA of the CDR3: TGTGCCAGCAGTATCACAGACAGCACAGATACGCAGTATTTT. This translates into CASSITDSTDTQYF.

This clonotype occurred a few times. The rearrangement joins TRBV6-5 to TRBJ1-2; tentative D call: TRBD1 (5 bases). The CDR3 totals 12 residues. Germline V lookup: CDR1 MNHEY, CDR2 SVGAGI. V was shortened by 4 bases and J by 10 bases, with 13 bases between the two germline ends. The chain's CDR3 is CASSSGVSDYTF. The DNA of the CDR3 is TGTGCCAGCAGTTCGGGGGTGAGCGACTACACCTTC.

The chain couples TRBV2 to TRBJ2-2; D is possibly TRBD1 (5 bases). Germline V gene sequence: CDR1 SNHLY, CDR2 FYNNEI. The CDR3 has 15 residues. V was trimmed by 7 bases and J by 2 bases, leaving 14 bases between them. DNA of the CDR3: TGTGCCAGCATTCCAGGGTATACAAACACCGGGGAGCTGTTTTTT. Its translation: CASIPGYTNTGELFF. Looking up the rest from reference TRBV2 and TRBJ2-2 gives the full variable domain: EPEVTQTPSHQVTQMGQEVILRCVPISNHLYFYWYRQILGQKVEFLVSFYNNEISEKSEIFDDQFSVERPDGSNFTLKIRSTKLEDSAMYFCASIPGYTNTGELFFGEGSRLTVL.

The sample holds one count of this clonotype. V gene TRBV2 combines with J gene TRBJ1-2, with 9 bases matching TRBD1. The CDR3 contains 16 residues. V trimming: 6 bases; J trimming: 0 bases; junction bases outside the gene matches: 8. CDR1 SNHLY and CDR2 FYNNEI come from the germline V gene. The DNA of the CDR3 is TGTGCCAGCAGGGCGCATGACAGGGGGGCTAACTATGGCTACACCTTC. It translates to CASRAHDRGANYGYTF.

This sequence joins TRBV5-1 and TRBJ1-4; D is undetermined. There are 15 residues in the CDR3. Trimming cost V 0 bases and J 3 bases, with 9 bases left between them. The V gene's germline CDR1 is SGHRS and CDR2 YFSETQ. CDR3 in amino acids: CASSLVGLPNEKLFF. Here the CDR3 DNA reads TGCGCCAGCAGCTTGGTTGGACTCCCTAATGAAAAACTGTTTTTT.

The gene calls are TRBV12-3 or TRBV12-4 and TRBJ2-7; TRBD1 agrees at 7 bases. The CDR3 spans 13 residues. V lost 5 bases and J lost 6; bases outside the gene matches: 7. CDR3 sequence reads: CASSAYRGSEQYF. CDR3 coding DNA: TGTGCCAGCAGTGCCTACAGGGGCAGCGAGCAGTACTTC.

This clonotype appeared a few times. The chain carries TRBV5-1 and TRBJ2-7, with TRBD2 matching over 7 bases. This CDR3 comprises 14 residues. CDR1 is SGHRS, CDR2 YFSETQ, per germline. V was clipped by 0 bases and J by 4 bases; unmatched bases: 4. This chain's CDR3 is CASSLDSGPYEQYF. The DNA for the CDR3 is TGCGCCAGCAGCTTGGATAGCGGGCCTTACGAGCAGTACTTC.

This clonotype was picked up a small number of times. The CDR3 nucleotides read TGCAGTGCTAGATCAGCGAAAGACAGCCGCTACGAGCAGTACTTC. Its protein product is CSARSAKDSRYEQYF. The genes are TRBV20-1 and TRBJ2-7; possible D gene TRBD1, 5 bases. V dropped 2 bases and J dropped 3 bases, with 17 bases sitting between them. CDR1 is DFQATT and CDR2 is SNEGSKA in the germline V gene (reference sequence). The CDR3 is 15 residues long.

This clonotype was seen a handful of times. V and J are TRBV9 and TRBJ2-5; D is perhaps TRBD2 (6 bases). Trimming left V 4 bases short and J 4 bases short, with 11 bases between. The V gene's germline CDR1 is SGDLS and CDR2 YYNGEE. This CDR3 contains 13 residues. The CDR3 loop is CASSKREPETQYF. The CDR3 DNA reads TGTGCCAGCAGCAAACGGGAGCCAGAGACCCAGTACTTC.

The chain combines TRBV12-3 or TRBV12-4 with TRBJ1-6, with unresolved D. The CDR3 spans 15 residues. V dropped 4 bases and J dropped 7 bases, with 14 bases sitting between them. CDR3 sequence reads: CASSSPTGVNSPLHF. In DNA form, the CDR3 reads TGTGCCAGCAGTTCCCCGACTGGGGTAAATTCACCCCTCCACTTT.